This passage covers 27 T cell receptor beta chains from one sample sequenced in a study of blood T cell repertoires in COVID-19. Only in-frame clones appear in the TCRdb table, and some are missing; sequencing was by immunoSEQ multiplex PCR. The sample yields 150,000 to 200,000 clones, roughly 84% seen once. Material for sequencing was peripheral blood. The receptor set was obtained from a woman of 80 years or more with acute or convalescent COVID-19.

The genes are TRBV29-1 and TRBJ2-3; 9 positions match TRBD1. The CDR3 is made up of 13 amino acids. Per the germline V gene, CDR1 is SQVTM and CDR2 is ANQGSEA. Losses at the gene ends were 6 bases for V and 7 bases for J; bases not matched to a gene: 8. The CDR3 DNA is TGCAGCGTAACAGGGGGCACAAGTTATACGCAGTATTTT. Protein sequence: CSVTGGTSYTQYF.

This clone is a singleton in its sample. The chain combines TRBV5-1 with TRBJ1-1, with D tentatively TRBD1 (6 bases). V was pared by 2 bases and J by 1 base, with 18 bases between. The CDR3 sequence is 17 residues long. The germline CDR1 and CDR2 sequences are SGHRS and YFSETQ. This CDR3 reads CASSFNVQGGRNTEAFF. CDR3 nucleotide sequence: TGCGCCAGCAGCTTTAACGTACAGGGAGGGAGGAACACTGAAGCTTTCTTT.

The rearrangement links TRBV30 to TRBJ1-4; unclear D gene. Germline CDR1 is GTSNPN and CDR2 is SVGIG (reference sequence). V was shortened by 0 bases and J by 4 bases, with 12 bases between the two germline ends. The CDR3 runs 15 residues. In DNA form, the CDR3 reads TGTGCCTGGAGTGTAAGACCCAGGTTTAATGAAAAACTGTTTTTT. Encoded protein: CAWSVRPRFNEKLFF.

This clone came up once. This sequence joins TRBV7-2 and TRBJ2-1; 12 bases map to TRBD2. The germline V gene has CDR1 SGHTA and CDR2 FQGNSA. After removal of 6 bases from V and 8 bases from J, the junction contained 5 bases not matched to a gene. The CDR3 loop spans 14 amino acids. The CDR3 reads CASSLAGGLDEQFF. CDR3 nucleotide sequence: TGTGCCAGCAGTCTAGCGGGGGGGCTGGATGAGCAGTTCTTC.

The chain combines TRBV5-4 with TRBJ2-7; 12 nucleotides align to TRBD2. The CDR3 is 16 amino acids. J lost 1 base, V lost 4 bases, and 6 bases had no gene match. Germline V gives CDR1 SGHNT, CDR2 YYREEE (reference sequence). CDR3 DNA: TGTGCCAGCAGCCTGATGACTAGCGGGAGATCCTACGAGCAGTACTTC. This sequence encodes CASSLMTSGRSYEQYF.

The chain employs TRBV4-1 and TRBJ2-6; tentative D call: TRBD2 (6 bases). Trimming pared 2 bases from V and 2 bases from J, leaving 7 bases between. The CDR3 extends over 15 amino acids. The germline CDR1 and CDR2 sequences are MGHRA and YSYEKL. The CDR3 region has the DNA TGCGCCAGCAGCCAAAGGGAGGCTGGGGCCAACGTCCTGACTTTC. Translating it yields CASSQREAGANVLTF.

The rearrangement links TRBV2 to TRBJ2-2; 9 bases map to TRBD1. Germline lookup yields CDR1 SNHLY and CDR2 FYNNEI. Trimming removed 4 bases from V and 6 bases from J; junction bases left unmatched: 6. The CDR3 has 15 amino acids. CDR3 nucleotides: TGTGCCAGCAGTGTACTGACAGGGGGGGCCGGGGAGCTGTTTTTT. Protein product: CASSVLTGGAGELFF.

The chain links TRBV7-2 to TRBJ1-3; 7 nucleotides match TRBD1. Germline V gene lookup returns CDR1 SGHTA and CDR2 FQGNSA. The CDR3 has 16 residues. With V trimmed by 1 base and J by 1 base, 4 bases remained unmatched. The CDR3 protein is CASSLGGGGSGNTIYF. In DNA form, the CDR3 reads TGTGCCAGCAGCTTAGGAGGGGGCGGGTCTGGAAACACCATATATTTT. The full variable domain, with the rest looked up from reference TRBV7-2 and TRBJ1-3, is GAGVSQSPSNKVTEKGKDVELRCDPISGHTALYWYRQSLGQGLEFLIYFQGNSAPDKSGLPSDRFSAERTGGSVSTLTIQRTQQEDSAVYLCASSLGGGGSGNTIYFGEGSWLTVV.

The chain carries TRBV27 and TRBJ1-1; D possibly corresponds to TRBD1 (5 bases). CDR3 size: 13 residues. From germline, CDR1 is MNHEY and CDR2 SMNVEV (reference sequence). V lost 1 base and J lost 4, with 7 bases in between. In nucleotides, the CDR3 is TGTGCCAGCAGTTTATTCGGGGGCACTGAAGCTTTCTTT. Its protein is CASSLFGGTEAFF.

The chain is built from TRBV28 and TRBJ1-2; 8 bases map to TRBD1. CDR3 length: 13 amino acids. Trimming cost V 4 bases and J 3 bases; bases outside gene matches: 1. Per the germline V gene, CDR1 is MDHEN and CDR2 is SYDVKM. The CDR3 DNA sequence: TGTGCCAGCAGTTCGGGACAGGACTATGGCTACACCTTC. It codes for CASSSGQDYGYTF.

A single count supports this clone. For the CDR3, the DNA is TGCAGTGCTAGAGATGTAGCCGCGGCTTTCTTT. Translated: CSARDVAAAFF. The chain joins TRBV20-1 to TRBJ1-1; D is unclear. V was trimmed by 0 bases and J by 11 bases, leaving 10 bases between them. CDR1 is DFQATT, CDR2 SNEGSKA, per germline (reference sequence). The CDR3 contains 11 residues.

The chain has TRBV6-6 and TRBJ2-1; D might be TRBD2 (6 bases). Germline values: CDR1 MNHNY, CDR2 SVGAGI (reference sequence). The CDR3 covers 13 residues. Trimming pared 5 bases from V and 9 bases from J, leaving 14 bases between. The CDR3 DNA is TGTGCCAGCAGTGGAGGGAAGATGAGTGAGCAGTTCTTC. This translates into CASSGGKMSEQFF.

This clone was counted only a few times. V usage is TRBV6-2 or TRBV6-3 and J usage is TRBJ2-3; 11 nucleotides match TRBD1. After removal of 5 bases from V and 4 bases from J, the junction contained 8 bases not matched to a gene. From germline, CDR1 is MNHEY and CDR2 SVGEGT. This CDR3 is 16 amino acids long. The CDR3 reads CASSRRDRGSSDTQYF. CDR3 DNA: TGTGCCAGCAGTCGCCGGGACAGGGGGAGCTCAGATACGCAGTATTTT.

In its sample, this clone was seen a few times. The gene calls are TRBV10-3 and TRBJ2-3; D unclear. The germline V gene encodes CDR1 ENHRY and CDR2 SYGVKD. The CDR3 is made up of 15 amino acids. V was shortened by 1 base and J by 2 bases, with 10 bases between the two germline ends. CDR3 region: CAISEYEALTDTQYF. The CDR3 coding sequence is TGTGCCATCAGTGAGTATGAGGCCCTCACAGATACGCAGTATTTT.

The chain joins TRBV11-2 to TRBJ1-2; 7 bases align to TRBD1. Germline values: CDR1 SGHAT, CDR2 FQNNGV. V trimming: 4 bases; J trimming: 8 bases; junction bases outside the gene matches: 10. The CDR3 contains 14 residues. The CDR3 region has the DNA TGTGCCAGCAGCTGGTCGACAGGGCCGGAAGGCTACACCTTC. Translated: CASSWSTGPEGYTF. Full variable domain (rest looked up from reference TRBV11-2 and TRBJ1-2): EAGVAQSPRYKIIEKRQSVAFWCNPISGHATLYWYQQILGQGPKLLIQFQNNGVVDDSQLPKDRFSAERLKGVDSTLKIQPAKLEDSAVYLCASSWSTGPEGYTFGSGTRLTVV.

The chain employs TRBV2 and TRBJ1-2, with TRBD1 as a possible D gene (5 bases). This CDR3 is 15 amino acids long. V was cut by 2 bases and J by 2 bases, with 12 bases left in between. Germline lookup yields CDR1 SNHLY and CDR2 FYNNEI. The CDR3: CASSERQLVNYGYTF. The CDR3 DNA reads TGTGCCAGCAGTGAACGACAGCTAGTGAACTATGGCTACACCTTC.

The rearrangement links TRBV5-5 to TRBJ1-4; 7 bases align to TRBD1. The germline V gene has CDR1 SGHKS and CDR2 YYEKEE (reference sequence). The V segment lost 2 bases and the J segment 1 base; nucleotides outside the gene matches: 11. CDR3 length equals 18 residues. CDR3 in amino acids: CASSFTGVFSVTNEKLFF. CDR3 nucleotides: TGTGCCAGCAGCTTCACAGGGGTCTTTTCCGTAACTAATGAAAAACTGTTTTTT.

The chain has TRBV21-1 and TRBJ2-3; the D call TRBD1 from the table was never checked on the DNA. TRBV21-1 is deemed a pseudogene. There are 15 residues in the CDR3. Here the CDR3 reads CASLYPGGGTDTQYF. The CDR3 DNA sequence: TGTGCCAGCCTTTACCCAGGGGGAGGCACAGATACGCAGTATTTT.

The chain joins TRBV5-8 to TRBJ1-5, with no clear D. V was shortened by 6 bases and J by 4 bases, with 20 bases between the two germline ends. CDR3 length: 16 amino acids. From germline, CDR1 is SGHTS and CDR2 YDEGEE. The CDR3 reads CASNPQLGVRNQPQHF. CDR3 DNA: TGTGCCAGCAACCCCCAACTGGGTGTCAGGAATCAGCCCCAGCATTTT.

CDR3 in DNA: TGTGCCAGCAGCTTAGGGGTGGGCGCAGATGAAAAACTGTTTTTT. Translating gives CASSLGVGADEKLFF. The rearrangement uses TRBV7-9 and TRBJ1-4; no clear D. The CDR3 is 15 amino acids. CDR1 is SEHNR and CDR2 is FQNEAQ in the germline V gene (reference sequence). The V end lost 1 base, the J end lost 6 bases, and 12 bases lay between the germline ends.

The rearrangement joins TRBV27 to TRBJ1-4; TRBD1 matches at 9 bases. CDR3 length equals 15 residues. J gave up 5 bases and V 2 bases, and 3 bases lay outside the gene matches. Germline CDR1 is MNHEY and CDR2 is SMNVEV (reference sequence). The CDR3 sequence is CASSLLGQGNEKLFF. Here the CDR3 DNA reads TGTGCCAGCAGTTTACTCGGACAGGGGAATGAAAAACTGTTTTTT.

J is TRBJ2-3 and V is TRBV7-2; D is uncertain. This CDR3 comprises 13 residues. Germline V CDR1 and CDR2: SGHTA, FQGNSA. Trimming removed 1 base at V and 6 bases at J, with 8 bases between. The DNA of the CDR3 is TGTGCCAGCAGCTTAGGTATTCCGGATACGCAGTATTTT. Residues: CASSLGIPDTQYF.

This chain links TRBV5-4 with TRBJ2-7; 7 nucleotides agree with TRBD1. The CDR3 is 15 amino acids. V shed 3 bases, J shed 4 bases, and the junction held 10 bases outside the gene matches. The germline V gene has CDR1 SGHNT and CDR2 YYREEE (reference sequence). The CDR3, as DNA: TGTGCCAGCAGCTCAAAACCCGGGACAGCGTACGAGCAGTACTTC. Translated: CASSSKPGTAYEQYF.

J is TRBJ2-3 and V is TRBV30; 13 bases map to TRBD2. The V and J ends lost 2 bases and 2 bases, in that order; junction bases with no gene match: 4. The CDR3 runs to 16 residues. Germline V lookup: CDR1 GTSNPN, CDR2 SVGIG (reference sequence). CDR3 bases: TGTGCCTGGAGTCCCGGGACTAGCGGGGACACAGATACGCAGTATTTT. This sequence encodes CAWSPGTSGDTDTQYF.

The chain links TRBV12-1 to TRBJ1-2; the D call of TRBD1 is as the table states it, not checked on the DNA. TRBV12-1 is an annotated pseudogene. The CDR3 consists of 17 residues. The CDR3 coding sequence is TGTGCCAGCAGTGGGGCCGAAAATCACAGGGTTAACTATGGCTACACCTTC. Its protein is CASSGAENHRVNYGYTF.

This sequence joins TRBV3-1 (or the pseudogene TRBV3-2) and TRBJ1-2; D unresolved. The V and J ends lost 5 bases and 4 bases respectively, with 11 bases between them. The CDR3 consists of 13 residues. The germline CDR1 and CDR2 sequences are LGHDT and YNNKEL (reference sequence). The CDR3, as DNA: TGTGCCAGCAGCGTCACAGTATTCTATGGCTACACCTTC. Translating it yields CASSVTVFYGYTF.

The V call is TRBV19, the J call TRBJ2-2; 8 bases line up with TRBD2. After removal of 6 bases from V and 5 bases from J, the junction contained 5 bases not matched to a gene. The CDR3 has 14 amino acids. Germline-derived CDR1 and CDR2 are LNHDA and SQIVND (reference sequence). CDR3 nucleotide sequence: TGTGCCAGTAGCTATAGCGGGGTTACCGGGGAGCTGTTTTTT. It translates to CASSYSGVTGELFF. Full variable domain (missing parts from reference TRBV19 and TRBJ2-2): DGGITQSPKYLFRKEGQNVTLSCEQNLNHDAMYWYRQDPGQGLRLIYYSQIVNDFQKGDIAEGYSVSREKKESFPLTVTSAQKNPTAFYLCASSYSGVTGELFFGEGSRLTVL.